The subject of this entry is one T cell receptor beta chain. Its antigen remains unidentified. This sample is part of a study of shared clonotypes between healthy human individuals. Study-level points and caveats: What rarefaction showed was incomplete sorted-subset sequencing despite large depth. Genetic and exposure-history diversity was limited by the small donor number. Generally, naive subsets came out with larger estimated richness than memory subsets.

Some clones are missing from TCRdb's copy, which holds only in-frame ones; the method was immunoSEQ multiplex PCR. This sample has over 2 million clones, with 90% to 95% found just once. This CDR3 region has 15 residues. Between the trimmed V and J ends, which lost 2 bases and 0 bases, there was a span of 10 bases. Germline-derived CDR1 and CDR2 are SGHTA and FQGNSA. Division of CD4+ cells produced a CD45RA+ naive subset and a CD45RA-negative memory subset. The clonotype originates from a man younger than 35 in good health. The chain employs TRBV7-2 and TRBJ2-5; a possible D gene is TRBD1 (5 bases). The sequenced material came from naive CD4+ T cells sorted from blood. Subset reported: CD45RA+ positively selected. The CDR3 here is CASSLQAGNQETQYF. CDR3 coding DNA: TGTGCCAGCAGCTTACAGGCAGGGAACCAAGAGACCCAGTACTTC.